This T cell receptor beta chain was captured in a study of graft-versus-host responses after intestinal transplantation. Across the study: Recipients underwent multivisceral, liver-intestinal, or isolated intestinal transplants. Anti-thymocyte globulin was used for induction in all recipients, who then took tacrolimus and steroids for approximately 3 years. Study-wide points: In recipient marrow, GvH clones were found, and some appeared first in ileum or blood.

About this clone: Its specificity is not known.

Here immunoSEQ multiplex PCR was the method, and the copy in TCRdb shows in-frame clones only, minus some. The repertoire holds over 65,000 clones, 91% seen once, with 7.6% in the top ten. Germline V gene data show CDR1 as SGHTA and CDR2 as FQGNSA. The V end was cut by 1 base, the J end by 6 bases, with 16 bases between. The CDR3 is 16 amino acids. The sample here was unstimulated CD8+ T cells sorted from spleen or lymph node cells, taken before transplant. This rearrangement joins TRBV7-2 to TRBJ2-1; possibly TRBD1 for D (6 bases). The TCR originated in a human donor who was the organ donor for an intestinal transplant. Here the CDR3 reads CASSLGGQTPLNEQFF. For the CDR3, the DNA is TGTGCCAGCAGCTTAGGGGGGCAGACCCCCCTCAATGAGCAGTTCTTC.